The 3 T cell receptor beta chains presented below share a single source sample, sequenced in a study of beta chain features in type 1 diabetes. Notes on the study in general: Type 1 diabetes patients had TCRB CDR3s that were shorter (moderately but significantly so) in all four CD4+ subsets.

The study reverse transcribed the entire isolated RNA, so it sequenced expressed TCRB transcripts. Generated by immunoSEQ multiplex PCR, the TCRdb table keeps only in-frame clones and is missing some. Altogether 600,000 to 700,000 clones are present, under 15% being singletons, with the ten largest covering around 0.12%. These TCRs' antigens remain unknown. The specimen sequenced was naive CD4+ T cells from blood. The receptors shown here come from a man aged 25-45 years with type 1 diabetes.

This clone has more than one count but fewer than ten. This rearrangement joins TRBV11-2 to TRBJ2-2; D is ambiguous. The CDR3 spans 14 residues. V lost 5 bases and J 2 bases, leaving 9 bases between the germline ends. Germline lookup yields CDR1 SGHAT and CDR2 FQNNGV. The CDR3 spells CASSPGINTGELFF. The CDR3 DNA sequence: TGTGCCAGCAGCCCCGGCATTAACACCGGGGAGCTGTTTTTT.

This clone appeared a single time. The chain carries TRBV5-4 and TRBJ2-3; possibly TRBD1 for D (6 bases). The CDR3 sequence is 14 residues long. Trimming stripped 0 bases from V and 1 base from J, with 6 bases between. Germline V gives CDR1 SGHNT, CDR2 YYREEE (reference sequence). The CDR3 coding sequence is TGTGCCAGCAGCTTGGAGGGGGGCACAGATACGCAGTATTTT. The encoded protein is CASSLEGGTDTQYF.

This chain connects TRBV6-1 to TRBJ1-2, with D unresolved. The CDR3 covers 12 residues. Trimming took 3 bases from V and 4 from J, leaving 6 bases between them. The V gene's germline CDR1 is MNHNS and CDR2 SASEGT. CDR3 protein: CASSDRSYGYTF. The CDR3 DNA reads as TGTGCCAGCAGTGACAGAAGCTATGGCTACACCTTC.